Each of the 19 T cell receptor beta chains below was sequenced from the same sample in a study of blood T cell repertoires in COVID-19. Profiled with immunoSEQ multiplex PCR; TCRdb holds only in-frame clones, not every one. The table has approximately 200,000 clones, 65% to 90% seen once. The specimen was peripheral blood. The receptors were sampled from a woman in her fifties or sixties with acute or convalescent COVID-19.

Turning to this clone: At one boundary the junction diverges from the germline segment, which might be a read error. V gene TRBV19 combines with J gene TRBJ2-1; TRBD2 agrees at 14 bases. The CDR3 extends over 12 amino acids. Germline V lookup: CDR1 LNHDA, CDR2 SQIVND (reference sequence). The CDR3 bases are TGTGCCAGTAGTTCCCCGGGACTAGCGGGAGTCTTC. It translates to CASSSPGLAGVF.

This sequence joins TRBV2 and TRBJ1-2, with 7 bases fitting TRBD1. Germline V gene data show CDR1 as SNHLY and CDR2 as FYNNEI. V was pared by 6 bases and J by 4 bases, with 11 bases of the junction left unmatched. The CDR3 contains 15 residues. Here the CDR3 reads CASRDVTGLGYGYTF. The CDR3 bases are TGTGCCAGCAGGGACGTGACAGGGTTGGGCTATGGCTACACCTTC.

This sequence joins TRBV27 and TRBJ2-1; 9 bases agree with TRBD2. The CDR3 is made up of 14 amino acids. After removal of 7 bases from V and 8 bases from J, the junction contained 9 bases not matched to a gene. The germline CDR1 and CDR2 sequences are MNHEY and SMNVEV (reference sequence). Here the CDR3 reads CASNRGAGGYEQFF. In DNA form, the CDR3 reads TGTGCCAGCAATCGAGGAGCGGGAGGTTATGAGCAGTTCTTC.

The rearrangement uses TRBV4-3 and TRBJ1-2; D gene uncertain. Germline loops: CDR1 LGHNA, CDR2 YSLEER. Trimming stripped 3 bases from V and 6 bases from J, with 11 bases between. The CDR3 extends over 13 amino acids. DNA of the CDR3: TGCGCCAGCAGCCATTTCCTAAGTGATGGCTACACCTTC. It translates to CASSHFLSDGYTF.

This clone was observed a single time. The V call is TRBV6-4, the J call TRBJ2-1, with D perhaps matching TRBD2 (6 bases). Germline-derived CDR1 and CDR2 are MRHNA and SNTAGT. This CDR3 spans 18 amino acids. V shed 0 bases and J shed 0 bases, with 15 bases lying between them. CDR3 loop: CASSDSRDFLTSYNEQFF. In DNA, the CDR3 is TGTGCCAGCAGTGACTCGAGGGACTTCCTAACCTCCTACAATGAGCAGTTCTTC.

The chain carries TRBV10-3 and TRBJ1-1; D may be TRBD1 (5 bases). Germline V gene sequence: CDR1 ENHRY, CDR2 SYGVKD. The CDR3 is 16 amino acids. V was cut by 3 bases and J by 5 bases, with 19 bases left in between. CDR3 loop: CAISDSGRGGLTEAFF. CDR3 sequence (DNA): TGTGCCATCAGTGATTCGGGACGCGGGGGGTTAACTGAAGCTTTCTTT.

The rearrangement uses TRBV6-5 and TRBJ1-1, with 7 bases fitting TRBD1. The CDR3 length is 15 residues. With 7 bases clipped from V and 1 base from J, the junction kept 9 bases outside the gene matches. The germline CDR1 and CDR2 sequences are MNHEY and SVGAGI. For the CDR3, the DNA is TGTGCCAGCACTTTGACAGGGTGGCCGAACACTGAAGCTTTCTTT. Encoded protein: CASTLTGWPNTEAFF.

CDR3 sequence (DNA): TGTGCTAGTGGTCAAACCCCCGGGACTAGCGGCGCCGTCATGTACAATGAGCAGTTCTTC. It specifies CASGQTPGTSGAVMYNEQFF. The V and J genes are TRBV12-5 and TRBJ2-1, with 11 bases fitting TRBD2. The V segment lost 5 bases and the J segment 4 bases; nucleotides outside the gene matches: 19. Germline CDR1 LGHNT, CDR2 FRNRAP. This CDR3 has 20 amino acids.

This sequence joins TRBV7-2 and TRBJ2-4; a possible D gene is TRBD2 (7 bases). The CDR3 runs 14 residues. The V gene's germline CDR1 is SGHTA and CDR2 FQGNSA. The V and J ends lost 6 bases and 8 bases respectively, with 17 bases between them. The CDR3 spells CASRPSWEGDIQYF. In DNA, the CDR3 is TGTGCCAGCAGACCTTCGTGGGAGGGGGACATTCAGTACTTC. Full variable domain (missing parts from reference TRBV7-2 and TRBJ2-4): GAGVSQSPSNKVTEKGKDVELRCDPISGHTALYWYRQSLGQGLEFLIYFQGNSAPDKSGLPSDRFSAERTGGSVSTLTIQRTQQEDSAVYLCASRPSWEGDIQYFGAGTRLSVL.

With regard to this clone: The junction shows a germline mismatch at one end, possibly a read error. The CDR3: CASSSEWGGDTQYF. CDR3 DNA: TGTGCTAGCAGCTCAGAATGGGGGGGGGATACGCAGTATTTT. The rearrangement uses TRBV7-7 and TRBJ2-3; 7 bases match TRBD2. Germline CDR1 SSHAT, CDR2 FNYEAQ (reference sequence). CDR3 length: 14 residues.

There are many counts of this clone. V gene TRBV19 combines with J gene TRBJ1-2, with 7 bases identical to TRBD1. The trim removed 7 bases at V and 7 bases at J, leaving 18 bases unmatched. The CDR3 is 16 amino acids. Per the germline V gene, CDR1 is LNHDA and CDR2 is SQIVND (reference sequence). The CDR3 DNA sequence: TGTGCCAGTACCCTTGCCTCCGGGACAGACTTTACTGGCTACACCTTC. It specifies CASTLASGTDFTGYTF.

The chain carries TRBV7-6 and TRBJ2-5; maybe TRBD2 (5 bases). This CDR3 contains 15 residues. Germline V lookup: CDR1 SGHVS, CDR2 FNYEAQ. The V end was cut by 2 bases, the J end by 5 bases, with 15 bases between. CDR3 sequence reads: CASSLLIGRGETQYF. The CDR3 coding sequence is TGTGCCAGCAGCTTACTAATCGGGCGAGGGGAGACCCAGTACTTC.

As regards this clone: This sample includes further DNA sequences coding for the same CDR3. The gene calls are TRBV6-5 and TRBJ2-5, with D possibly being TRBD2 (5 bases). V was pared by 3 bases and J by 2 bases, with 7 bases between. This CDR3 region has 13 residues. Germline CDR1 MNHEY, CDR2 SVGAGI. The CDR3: CASSYRGQETQYF. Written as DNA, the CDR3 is TGTGCCAGCAGTTATCGGGGTCAAGAGACCCAGTACTTC.

The CDR3 spells CATSATLGLAGSNEQFF. DNA for the CDR3: TGTGCCACCAGTGCTACCCTGGGGTTAGCGGGCTCCAATGAGCAGTTCTTC. The chain links TRBV24-1 to TRBJ2-1; the match to TRBD2 covers 7 bases. Germline loops: CDR1 KGHDR, CDR2 SFDVKD. The CDR3 sequence is 17 residues long. The junction had 15 bases not matched to a gene; V was cut back by 5 bases and J by 6 bases.

In DNA form, the CDR3 reads TGTGCCACCAGTGAGGGGGCTGATACGCAGTATTTT. Its translation is CATSEGADTQYF. The chain recombines TRBV24-1 with TRBJ2-3, with D possibly matching TRBD1 (6 bases). Per the germline V gene, CDR1 is KGHDR and CDR2 is SFDVKD. The CDR3 extends over 12 amino acids. With 4 bases removed from V and 6 bases from J, the gap between germline ends came to 7 bases.

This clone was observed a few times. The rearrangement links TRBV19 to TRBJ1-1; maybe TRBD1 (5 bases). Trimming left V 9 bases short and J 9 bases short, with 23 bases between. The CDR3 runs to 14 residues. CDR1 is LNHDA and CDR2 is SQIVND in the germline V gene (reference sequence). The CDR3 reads CASSYSGNVNKAFF. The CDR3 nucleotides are TGTGCCAGCTCTTACTCAGGGAATGTTAATAAAGCTTTCTTT.

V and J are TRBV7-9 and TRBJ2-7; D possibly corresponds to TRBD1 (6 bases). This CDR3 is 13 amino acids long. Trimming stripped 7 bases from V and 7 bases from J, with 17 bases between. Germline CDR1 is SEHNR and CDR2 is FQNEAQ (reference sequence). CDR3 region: CASTTLGGWEQYF. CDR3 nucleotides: TGTGCCAGCACCACTTTAGGGGGTTGGGAGCAGTACTTC.

The CDR3 protein is CASVRREGRGYTF. The DNA for the CDR3 is TGTGCCAGCGTCAGGAGGGAGGGGAGAGGCTACACCTTC. The V gene is TRBV28, the J gene TRBJ1-2; D is possibly TRBD1 (5 bases). Germline V gives CDR1 MDHEN, CDR2 SYDVKM. V was cut by 8 bases and J by 8 bases, with 18 bases left in between. This CDR3 has 13 residues.

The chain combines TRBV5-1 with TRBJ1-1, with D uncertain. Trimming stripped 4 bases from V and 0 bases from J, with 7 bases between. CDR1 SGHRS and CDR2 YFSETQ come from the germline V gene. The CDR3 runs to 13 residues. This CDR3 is CASSRSMNTEAFF. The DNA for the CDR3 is TGCGCCAGCAGCCGGAGCATGAACACTGAAGCTTTCTTT.